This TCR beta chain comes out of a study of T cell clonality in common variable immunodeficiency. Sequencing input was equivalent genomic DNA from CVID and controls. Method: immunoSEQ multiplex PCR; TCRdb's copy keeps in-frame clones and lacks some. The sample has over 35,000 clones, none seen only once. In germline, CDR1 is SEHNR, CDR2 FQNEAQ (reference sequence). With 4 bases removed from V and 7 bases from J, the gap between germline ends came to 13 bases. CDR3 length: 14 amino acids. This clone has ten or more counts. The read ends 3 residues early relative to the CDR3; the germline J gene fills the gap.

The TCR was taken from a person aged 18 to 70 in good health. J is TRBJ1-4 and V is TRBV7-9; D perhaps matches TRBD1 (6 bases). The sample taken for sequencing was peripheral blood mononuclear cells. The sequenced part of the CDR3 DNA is TGTGCCAGCAGCTCGACAGGCCGCGGTGAAAAA. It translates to CASSSTGRGEK. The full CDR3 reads CASSSTGRGEKLFF.